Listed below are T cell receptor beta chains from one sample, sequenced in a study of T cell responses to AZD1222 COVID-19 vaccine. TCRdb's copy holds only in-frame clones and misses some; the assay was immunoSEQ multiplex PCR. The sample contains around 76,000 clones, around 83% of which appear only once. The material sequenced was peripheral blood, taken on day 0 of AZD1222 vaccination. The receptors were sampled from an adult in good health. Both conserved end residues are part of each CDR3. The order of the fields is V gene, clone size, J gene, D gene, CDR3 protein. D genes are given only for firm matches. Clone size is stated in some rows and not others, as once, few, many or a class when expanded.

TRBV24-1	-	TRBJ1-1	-	CATSDSGRVTEAFF
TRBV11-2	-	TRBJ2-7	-	CASSLEVVGWEQYF
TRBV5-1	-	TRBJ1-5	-	CASSLEGHRNQPQHF
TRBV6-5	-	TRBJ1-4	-	CASQGESDEKLFF
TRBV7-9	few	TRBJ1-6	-	CASRVGAANSPLHF
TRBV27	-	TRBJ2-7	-	CASRRTGTGYEQYF
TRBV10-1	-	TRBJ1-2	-	CASKTLGYTF
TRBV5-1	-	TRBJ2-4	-	CASSKARGAINIQYF
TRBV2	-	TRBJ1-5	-	CASSEGIGVVWHF
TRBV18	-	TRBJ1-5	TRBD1	CASSLFGQGGNQPQHF
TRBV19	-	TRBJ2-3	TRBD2	CASSITSSGVTGDTQYF
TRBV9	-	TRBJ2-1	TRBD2	CASSVAPSGGNEQFF
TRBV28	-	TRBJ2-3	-	CASSLGGRLDTQYF
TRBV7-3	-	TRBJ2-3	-	CASSLGEASGTDTQYF
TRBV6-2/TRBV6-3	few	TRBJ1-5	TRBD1	CASSYLGQDQPQHF
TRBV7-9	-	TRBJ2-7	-	CASSLGLITYEQYF
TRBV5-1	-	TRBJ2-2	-	CASSTGLGLVNTGELFF
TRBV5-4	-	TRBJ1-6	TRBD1	CASSSRDRGPYNSPLHF
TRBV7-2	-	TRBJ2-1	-	CASSFRLYNEQFF
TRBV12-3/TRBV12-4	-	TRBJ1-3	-	CASSMSTGNTIYF
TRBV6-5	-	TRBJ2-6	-	CASSYSNGANVLTF
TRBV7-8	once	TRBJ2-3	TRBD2	CASSPPGGAGGGDTQYF
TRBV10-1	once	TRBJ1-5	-	CASSPKGRGHSNQPQHF
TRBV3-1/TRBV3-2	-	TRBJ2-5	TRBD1	CASSLGSPGQATETQYF
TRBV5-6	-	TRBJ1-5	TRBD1	CASSFGQGARNQPQHF
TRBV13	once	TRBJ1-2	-	CASSLSGRTYGYTF
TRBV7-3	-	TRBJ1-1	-	CASSPQQGNPTEAFF
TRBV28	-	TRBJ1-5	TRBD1	CASSATGTEHQPQHF
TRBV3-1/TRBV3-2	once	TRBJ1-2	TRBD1	CASSARTGGVYGYTF
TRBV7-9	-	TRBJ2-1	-	CASSLAYVAYNEQFF
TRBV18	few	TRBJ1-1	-	CASSPWTGPLQKGNTEAFF
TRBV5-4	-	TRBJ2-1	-	CASSLQGYNEQFF
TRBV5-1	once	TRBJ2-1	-	CASSLIGRDNEQFF
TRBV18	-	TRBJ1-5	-	CASSSRSVGNQPQHF
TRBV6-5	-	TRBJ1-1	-	CASKRVTEAFF
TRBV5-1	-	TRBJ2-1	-	CASSFEDTTYNEQFF
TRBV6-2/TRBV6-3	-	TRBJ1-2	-	CASSRLNYGYTF
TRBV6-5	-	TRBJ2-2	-	CASSYELEDGELFF
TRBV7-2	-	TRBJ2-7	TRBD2	CASSPGGALPSYEQYF
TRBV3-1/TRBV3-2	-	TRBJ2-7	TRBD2	CASSGISLAGPNYEQYF
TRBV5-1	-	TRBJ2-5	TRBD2	CASSVGLAVRETQYF
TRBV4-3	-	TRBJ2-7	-	CASSQERQGSYEQYF
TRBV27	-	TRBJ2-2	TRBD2	CASSGGNRGTGELFF
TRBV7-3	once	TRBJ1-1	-	CASSPQGNTEAFF
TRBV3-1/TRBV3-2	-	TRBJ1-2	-	CASSQEGNYGYTF
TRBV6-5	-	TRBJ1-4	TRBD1	CASSFRGRTNEKLFF
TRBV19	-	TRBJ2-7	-	CASARDSQYEQYF
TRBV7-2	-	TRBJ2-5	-	CASSLVRAEGETQYF
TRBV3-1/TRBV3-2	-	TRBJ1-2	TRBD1	CASTSDREGGYTF
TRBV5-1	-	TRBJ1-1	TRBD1	CASSLQGARGEAFF
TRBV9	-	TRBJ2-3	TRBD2	CASSVEPSGGAADTQYF
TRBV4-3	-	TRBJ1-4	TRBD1	CASSQKPGQGNEKLFF
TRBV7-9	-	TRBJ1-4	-	CASSLRDAGMEKLFF